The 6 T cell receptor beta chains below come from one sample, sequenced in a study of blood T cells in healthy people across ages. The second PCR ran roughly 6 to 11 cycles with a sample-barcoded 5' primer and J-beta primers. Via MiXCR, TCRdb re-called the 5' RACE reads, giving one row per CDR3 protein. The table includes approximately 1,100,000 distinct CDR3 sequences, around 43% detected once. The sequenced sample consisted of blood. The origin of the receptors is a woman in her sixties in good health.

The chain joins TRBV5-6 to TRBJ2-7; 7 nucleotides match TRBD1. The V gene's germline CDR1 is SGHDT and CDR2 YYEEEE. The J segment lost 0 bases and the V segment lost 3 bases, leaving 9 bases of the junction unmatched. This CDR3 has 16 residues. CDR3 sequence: CASSSPGQRNSYEQYF. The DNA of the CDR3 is TGTGCCAGCAGCTCGCCGGGACAGCGGAACTCCTACGAGCAGTACTTC.

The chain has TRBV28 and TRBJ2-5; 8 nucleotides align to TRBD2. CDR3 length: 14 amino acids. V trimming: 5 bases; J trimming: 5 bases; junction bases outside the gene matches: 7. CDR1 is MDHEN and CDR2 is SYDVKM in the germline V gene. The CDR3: CASSIRAGDETQYF. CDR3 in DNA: TGTGCCAGCAGTATAAGAGCGGGAGATGAGACCCAGTACTTC. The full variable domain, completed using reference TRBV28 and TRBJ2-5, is DVKVTQSSRYLVKRTGEKVFLECVQDMDHENMFWYRQDPGLGLRLIYFSYDVKMKEKGDIPEGYSVSREKKERFSLILESASTNQTSMYLCASSIRAGDETQYFGPGTRLLVL.

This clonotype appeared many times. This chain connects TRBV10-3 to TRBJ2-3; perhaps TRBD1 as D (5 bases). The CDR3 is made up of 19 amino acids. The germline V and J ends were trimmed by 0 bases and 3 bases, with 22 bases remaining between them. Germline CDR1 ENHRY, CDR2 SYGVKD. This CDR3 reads CAISESIIRAGIGTDTQYF. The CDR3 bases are TGTGCCATCAGTGAGTCGATAATCCGAGCAGGGATTGGGACAGATACGCAGTATTTT.

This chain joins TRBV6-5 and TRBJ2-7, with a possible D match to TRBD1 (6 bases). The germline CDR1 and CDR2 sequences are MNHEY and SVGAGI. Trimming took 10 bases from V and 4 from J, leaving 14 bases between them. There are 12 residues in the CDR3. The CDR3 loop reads CAIGQTLYEQYF. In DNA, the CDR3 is TGTGCCATCGGACAGACACTATACGAGCAGTACTTC.

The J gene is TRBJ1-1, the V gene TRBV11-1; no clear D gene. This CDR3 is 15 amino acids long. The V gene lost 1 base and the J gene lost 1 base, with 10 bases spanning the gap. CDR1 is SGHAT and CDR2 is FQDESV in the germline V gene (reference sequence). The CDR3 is CASSLVAGENTEAFF. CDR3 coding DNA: TGTGCCAGCAGCTTAGTCGCAGGAGAGAACACTGAAGCTTTCTTT.

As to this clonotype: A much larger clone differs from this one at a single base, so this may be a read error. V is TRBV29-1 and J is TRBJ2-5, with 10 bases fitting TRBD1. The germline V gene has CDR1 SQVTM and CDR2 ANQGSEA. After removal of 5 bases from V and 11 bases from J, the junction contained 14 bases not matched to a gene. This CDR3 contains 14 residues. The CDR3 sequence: CSVRGQGTNQEQYF. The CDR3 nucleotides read TGCAGCGTTCGGGGACAGGGGACAAATCAGGAGCAGTACTTC.